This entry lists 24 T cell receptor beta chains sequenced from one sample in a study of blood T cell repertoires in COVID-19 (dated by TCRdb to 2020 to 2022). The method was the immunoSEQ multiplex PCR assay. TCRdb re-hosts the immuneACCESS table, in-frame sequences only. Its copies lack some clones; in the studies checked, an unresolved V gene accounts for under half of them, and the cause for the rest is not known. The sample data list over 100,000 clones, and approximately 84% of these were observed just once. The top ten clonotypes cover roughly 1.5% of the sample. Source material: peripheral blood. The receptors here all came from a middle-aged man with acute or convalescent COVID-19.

In DNA form, the CDR3 reads TGTGCCAGCAGCAGAACCGGGACAGGGGCCACCGGGGAGCTGTTTTTT. Translated, it gives CASSRTGTGATGELFF. The rearrangement joins TRBV11-2 to TRBJ2-2; 10 bases are shared with TRBD1. The CDR3 spans 16 residues. The germline gives CDR1 SGHAT, CDR2 FQNNGV. After removal of 5 bases from V and 4 bases from J, the junction contained 7 bases not matched to a gene.

This CDR3 reads CASSKAGTGGTEAFF. In DNA form, the CDR3 reads TGTGCCAGCAGCAAAGCGGGGACAGGGGGCACTGAAGCTTTCTTT. J is TRBJ1-1 and V is TRBV5-6; 11 nucleotides align to TRBD1. The CDR3 extends over 15 amino acids. The V segment lost 4 bases and the J segment 4 bases; nucleotides outside the gene matches: 6. In germline, CDR1 is SGHDT, CDR2 YYEEEE.

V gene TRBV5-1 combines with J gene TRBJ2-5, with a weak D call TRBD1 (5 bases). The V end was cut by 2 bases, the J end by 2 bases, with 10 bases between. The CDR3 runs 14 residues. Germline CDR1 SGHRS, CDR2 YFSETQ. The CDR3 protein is CASSLRGGQETQYF. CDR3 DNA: TGCGCCAGCAGCTTAAGGGGTGGACAAGAGACCCAGTACTTC.

The CDR3 nucleotides read TGTGCCAGCAGCTCTACAGGAGGGTTGACCGGGGAGCTGTTTTTT. Protein: CASSSTGGLTGELFF. The V gene is TRBV3-1 (or the pseudogene TRBV3-2), the J gene TRBJ2-2, with D perhaps TRBD2 (6 bases). The germline gives CDR1 LGHDT, CDR2 YNNKEL (reference sequence). V shed 5 bases and J shed 5 bases, with 15 bases lying between them. This CDR3 is built from 15 residues.

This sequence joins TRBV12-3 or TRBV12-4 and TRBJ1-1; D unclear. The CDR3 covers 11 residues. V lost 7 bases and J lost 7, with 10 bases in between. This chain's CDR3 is CASTSGFEAFF. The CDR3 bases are TGTGCCAGCACAAGCGGGTTTGAAGCTTTCTTT.

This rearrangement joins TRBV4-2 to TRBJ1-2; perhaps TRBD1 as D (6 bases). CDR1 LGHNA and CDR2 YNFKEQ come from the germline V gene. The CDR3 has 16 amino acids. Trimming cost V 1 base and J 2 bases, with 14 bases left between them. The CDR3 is CASSQGTATENYGYTF. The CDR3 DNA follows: TGTGCCAGCAGCCAAGGGACAGCTACAGAAAACTATGGCTACACCTTC.

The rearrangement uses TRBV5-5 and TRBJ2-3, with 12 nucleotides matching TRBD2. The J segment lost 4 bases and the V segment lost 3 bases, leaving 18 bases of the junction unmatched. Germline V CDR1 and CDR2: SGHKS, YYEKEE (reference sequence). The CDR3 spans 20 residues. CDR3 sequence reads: CASSSKSGLAGNARPDTQYF. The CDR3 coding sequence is TGTGCCAGCAGCTCGAAATCGGGACTAGCGGGCAACGCCCGCCCAGATACGCAGTATTTT.

CDR3 sequence: CAWSVGGYGTDTQYF. The CDR3 coding sequence is TGTGCCTGGAGTGTGGGCGGGTACGGCACAGATACGCAGTATTTT. The V and J genes are TRBV30 and TRBJ2-3, with D possibly matching TRBD2 (5 bases). Germline V lookup: CDR1 GTSNPN, CDR2 SVGIG (reference sequence). The CDR3 covers 15 residues. Trimming left V 0 bases short and J 1 base short, with 11 bases between.

The CDR3: CASSWTSGGYTGELFF. CDR3 DNA: TGTGCCAGCAGCTGGACTAGCGGGGGGTACACCGGGGAGCTGTTTTTT. The chain carries TRBV7-9 and TRBJ2-2, with 14 bases that match TRBD2. CDR1 is SEHNR and CDR2 is FQNEAQ in the germline V gene (reference sequence). The CDR3 loop spans 16 amino acids. Trimming removed 4 bases from V and 3 bases from J; junction bases left unmatched: 1.

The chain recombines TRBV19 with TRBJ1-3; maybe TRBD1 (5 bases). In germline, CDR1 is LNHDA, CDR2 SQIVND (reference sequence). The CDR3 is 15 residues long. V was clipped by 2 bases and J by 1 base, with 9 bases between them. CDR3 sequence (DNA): TGTGCCAGTAGTATACTCGGGGGATCTGGAAACACCATATATTTT. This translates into CASSILGGSGNTIYF.

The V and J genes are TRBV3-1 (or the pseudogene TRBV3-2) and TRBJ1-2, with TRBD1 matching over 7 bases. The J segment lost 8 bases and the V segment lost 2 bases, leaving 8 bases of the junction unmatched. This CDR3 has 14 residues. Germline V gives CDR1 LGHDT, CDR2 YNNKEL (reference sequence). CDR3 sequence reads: CASSQRRKQGGYTF. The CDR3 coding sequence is TGTGCCAGCAGCCAAAGGCGGAAACAGGGGGGCTACACCTTC.

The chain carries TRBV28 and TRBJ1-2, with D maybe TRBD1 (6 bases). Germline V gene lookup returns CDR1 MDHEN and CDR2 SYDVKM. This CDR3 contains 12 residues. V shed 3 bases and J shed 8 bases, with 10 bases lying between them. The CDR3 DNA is TGTGCCAGCAGTTTGGGGGGGCTAGGCTACACCTTC. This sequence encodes CASSLGGLGYTF.

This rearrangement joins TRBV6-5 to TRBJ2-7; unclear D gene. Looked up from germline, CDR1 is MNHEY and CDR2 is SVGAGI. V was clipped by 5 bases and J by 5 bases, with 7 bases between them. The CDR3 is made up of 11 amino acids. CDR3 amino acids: CASSPHDEQYF. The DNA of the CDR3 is TGTGCCAGCAGTCCCCATGACGAGCAGTACTTC.

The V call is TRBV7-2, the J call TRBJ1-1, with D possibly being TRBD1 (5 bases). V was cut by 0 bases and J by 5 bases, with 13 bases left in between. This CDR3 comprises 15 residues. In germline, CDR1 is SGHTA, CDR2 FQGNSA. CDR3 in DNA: TGTGCCAGCAGCTTAGCCTTCCAGGGAGGTACTGAAGCTTTCTTT. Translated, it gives CASSLAFQGGTEAFF.

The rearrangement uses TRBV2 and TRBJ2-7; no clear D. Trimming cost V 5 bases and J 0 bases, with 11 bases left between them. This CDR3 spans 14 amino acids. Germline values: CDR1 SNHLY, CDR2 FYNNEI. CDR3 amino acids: CASSQIRGSYEQYF. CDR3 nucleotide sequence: TGTGCCAGCAGTCAAATTAGAGGCTCCTACGAGCAGTACTTC.

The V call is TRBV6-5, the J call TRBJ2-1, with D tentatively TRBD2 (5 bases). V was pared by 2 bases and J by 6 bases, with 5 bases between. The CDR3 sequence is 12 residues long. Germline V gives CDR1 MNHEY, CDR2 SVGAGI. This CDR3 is CASSYEGNEQFF. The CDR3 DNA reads TGTGCCAGCAGTTACGAGGGCAATGAGCAGTTCTTC.

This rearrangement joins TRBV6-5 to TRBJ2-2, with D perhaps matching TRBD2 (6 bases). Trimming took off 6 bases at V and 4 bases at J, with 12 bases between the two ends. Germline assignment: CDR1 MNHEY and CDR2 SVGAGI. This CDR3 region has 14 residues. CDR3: CASRSGGATGELFF. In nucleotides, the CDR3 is TGTGCCAGCAGAAGCGGCGGGGCCACCGGGGAGCTGTTTTTT.

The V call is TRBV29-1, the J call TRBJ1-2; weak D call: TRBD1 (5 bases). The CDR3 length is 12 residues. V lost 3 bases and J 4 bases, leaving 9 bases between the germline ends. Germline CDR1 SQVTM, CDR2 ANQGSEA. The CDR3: CSVDYRSYGYTF. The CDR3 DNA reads TGCAGCGTTGATTACAGGAGCTATGGCTACACCTTC.

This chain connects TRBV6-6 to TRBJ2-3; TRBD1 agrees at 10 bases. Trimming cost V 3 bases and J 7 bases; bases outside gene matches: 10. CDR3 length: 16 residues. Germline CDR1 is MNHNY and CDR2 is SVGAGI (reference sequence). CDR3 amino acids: CASSYDRGREFNTQYF. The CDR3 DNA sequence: TGTGCCAGCAGTTATGACAGGGGGCGCGAGTTCAATACGCAGTATTTT.

The CDR3 DNA reads as TGCGCCAGCAGCCAAGGCCCCGTGGCGGGGGGGTACAATGAGCAGTTCTTC. This gives the protein CASSQGPVAGGYNEQFF. This chain connects TRBV4-1 to TRBJ2-1; 9 bases align to TRBD2. From germline, CDR1 is MGHRA and CDR2 YSYEKL. J lost 4 bases, V lost 1 base, and 8 bases had no gene match. This CDR3 is 17 amino acids long.

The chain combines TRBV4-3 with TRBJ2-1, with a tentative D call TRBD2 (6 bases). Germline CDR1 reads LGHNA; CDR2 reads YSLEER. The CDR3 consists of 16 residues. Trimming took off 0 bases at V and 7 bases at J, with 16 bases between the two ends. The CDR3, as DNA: TGCGCCAGCAGCCAAGATCCGGCGGGGAGGCGAAATGAGCAGTTCTTC. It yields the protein CASSQDPAGRRNEQFF.

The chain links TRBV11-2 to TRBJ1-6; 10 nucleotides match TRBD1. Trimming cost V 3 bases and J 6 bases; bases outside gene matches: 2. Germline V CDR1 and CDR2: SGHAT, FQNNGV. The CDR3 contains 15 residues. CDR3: CASSFGTGVNSPLHF. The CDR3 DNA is TGTGCCAGCAGCTTCGGGACAGGGGTTAATTCACCCCTCCACTTT.

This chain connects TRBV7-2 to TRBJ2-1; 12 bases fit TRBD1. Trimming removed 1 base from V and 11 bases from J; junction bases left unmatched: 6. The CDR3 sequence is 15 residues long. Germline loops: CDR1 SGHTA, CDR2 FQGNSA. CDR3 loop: CASSLGGTGGIKQFF. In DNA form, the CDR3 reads TGTGCCAGCAGCTTAGGGGGGACAGGGGGCATCAAGCAGTTCTTC.

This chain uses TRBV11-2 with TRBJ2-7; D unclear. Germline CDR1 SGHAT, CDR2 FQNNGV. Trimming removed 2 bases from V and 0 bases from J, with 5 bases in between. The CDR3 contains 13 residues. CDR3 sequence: CASSLTASYEQYF. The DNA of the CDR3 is TGTGCCAGCAGCTTAACAGCCTCCTACGAGCAGTACTTC.